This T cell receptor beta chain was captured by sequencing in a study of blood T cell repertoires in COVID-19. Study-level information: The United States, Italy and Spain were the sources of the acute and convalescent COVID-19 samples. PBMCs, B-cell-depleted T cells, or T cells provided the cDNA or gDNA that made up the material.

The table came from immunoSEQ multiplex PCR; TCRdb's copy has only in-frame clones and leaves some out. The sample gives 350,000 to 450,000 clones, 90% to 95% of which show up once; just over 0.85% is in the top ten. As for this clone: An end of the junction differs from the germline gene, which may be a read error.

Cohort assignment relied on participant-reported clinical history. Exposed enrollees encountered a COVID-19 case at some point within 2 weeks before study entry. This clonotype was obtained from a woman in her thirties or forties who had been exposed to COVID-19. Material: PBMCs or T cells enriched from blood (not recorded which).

CDR3 sequence (DNA): TGTGCCAGCAGATTAGACAGGGGACGCACTGAAGCTTTCTTT. Translated, it gives CASRLDRGRTEAFF. V usage is TRBV7-2 and J usage is TRBJ1-1; 8 bases match TRBD1. Looked up from germline, CDR1 is SGHTA and CDR2 is FQGNSA. The length of the CDR3 is 14 residues.